This TCR beta chain was sequenced during a study of blood T cell repertoires in COVID-19. The wider study: COVID-19 samples, acute and convalescent, were from the United States, Italy and Spain. PBMCs, B-cell-depleted T cells, or T cells provided the cDNA or gDNA that made up the material.

In this sample, this clone turned up once. The CDR3 covers 17 residues. V gave up 7 bases and J gave up 4 bases; unmatched junction bases: 16. Germline assignment: CDR1 MNHEY and CDR2 SMNVEV (reference sequence). Original processing methods: Reference gene primer amplification gave estimated nucleated cell counts. TCRdb keeps only in-frame clones here, not all; method: immunoSEQ multiplex PCR. The V and J calls and clone size were taken over from that table, and D and trimming were inferred from the DNA. Of 200,000 to 300,000 clones listed, 80% to 90% are singletons. The V and J genes are TRBV27 and TRBJ1-1; the match to TRBD1 covers 9 bases. Sequenced: peripheral blood. The sequence was obtained from a man younger than 45 with active or convalescent COVID-19. The chain's CDR3 is CASTKYGVQGALTEAFF. The CDR3 region has the DNA TGTGCCAGCACCAAGTACGGGGTACAGGGGGCGCTCACTGAAGCTTTCTTT.